This T cell receptor beta chain was sequenced in a study of OX40 agonist ivuxolimab in advanced cancers. Findings and limits, study-wide: Mean expanded clone counts were higher in CD8+ than CD4+ T cells.

Concerning this clone: Its antigen is unidentified.

This CDR3 has 14 amino acids. Germline CDR1 LNHDA, CDR2 SQIVND (reference sequence). The V gene lost 3 bases and the J gene lost 5 bases, with 13 bases spanning the gap. Produced via immunoSEQ multiplex PCR; TCRdb's table is partial and in-frame only. The sample lists more than 95,000 clones; 92% were seen once. The TCR comes from an adult with an advanced solid tumor such as melanoma, head and neck, liver or kidney cancer. This sample comprised CD4+ or CD8+ T cells sorted from blood, obtained in a trial of the OX40 agonist ivuxolimab. The rearrangement joins TRBV19 to TRBJ1-2; D is perhaps TRBD1 (6 bases). In DNA form, the CDR3 reads TGTGCCAGTAGTATGAGGGGGACATTATATGGCTACACCTTC. This translates into CASSMRGTLYGYTF.